A single TCR beta chain is shown here with its context. Antigen unknown. This sample is part of a study of follicular helper T cells after annual influenza vaccination. Findings of the study overall: ICOS+CD38+ cTfh clonality change tracked circulating plasmablast frequency change.

Repertoires were generated with immunoSEQ multiplex PCR, while TCRdb's copy carries only in-frame clones and drops some. Seen here are about 10,000 clones, roughly 80% observed once, and the top ten hold roughly 0.45%. V dropped 5 bases and J dropped 0 bases, with 14 bases sitting between them. CDR3 length: 16 residues. The germline V gene encodes CDR1 MNHNY and CDR2 SVGAGI (reference sequence). Time point denoted: 2015-2016 season, 7 days after influenza vaccination. Donors with HIV/AIDS, active malignancy, immunomodulators or active illness were excluded. This chain connects TRBV6-6 to TRBJ2-1, with D perhaps matching TRBD1 (7 bases). The receptor's source is an adult who received the influenza vaccine. The sample was CXCR5+ CD38- circulating T follicular helper cells from blood, taken 7 days after influenza vaccination. As for subset: circulating Tfh, non-naive CD4+CXCR5+PD-1+ (ICOS+CD38+ or ICOS-CD38-). CDR3 region: CASSPPGDSSYNEQFF. DNA of the CDR3: TGTGCCAGCAGTCCCCCGGGGGACAGCTCCTACAATGAGCAGTTCTTC.